This TCR beta chain was retrieved from a study of T cell responses to AZD1222 COVID-19 vaccine. Regarding the study as a whole: Donors were largely white British and mainly female; clonal diversity was possibly underestimated. Spike-specific TCR repertoires showed rising breadth and depth after two AZD1222 doses. Vaccine-related CD4 TCRs covered spike, predominating at 160-218 and 743-854.

The V gene's germline CDR1 is MNHEY and CDR2 SMNVEV (reference sequence). V was clipped by 3 bases and J by 6 bases; unmatched bases: 6. The CDR3 contains 14 residues. Libraries were prepared by immunoSEQ multiplex PCR; TCRdb keeps only in-frame clonotypes and omits some of them. The repertoire has more than 100,000 clones, about nine tenths of them found once; the top ten carry about 7.9%. A remark on this clone: As yet, its antigen is unknown.

V and J are TRBV27 and TRBJ2-7, with 9 bases lining up with TRBD1. Sequenced material: peripheral blood, taken on day 0 of AZD1222 vaccination. The source is an adult in good health. The DNA for the CDR3 is TGTGCCAGCAGTTTTCCGGGACAGGGATCCGAGCAGTACTTC. Encoded protein: CASSFPGQGSEQYF.